The sequence of this T cell receptor (beta chain) was determined in a study of blood T cell repertoires in COVID-19. About the research overall: The origin of the acute and convalescent COVID-19 samples was the United States, Italy and Spain.

In the original workflow: Reference gene primers were amplified, and this amplification served to estimate nucleated cell counts. Libraries were prepared by immunoSEQ multiplex PCR; TCRdb keeps only in-frame clonotypes and omits some of them. That table furnishes V, J and clone size, whereas the DNA furnished D and trimming. The repertoire holds 300,000 to 400,000 clones, with roughly 89% as singletons. Individuals drawn from 24 US areas were roughly 18 to 95 years old. Grouping used clinical history reported by participants in a survey and questionnaire. The junction had 0 bases not matched to a gene; V was cut back by 3 bases and J by 3 bases. This CDR3 is built from 14 residues. Germline CDR1 and CDR2: SGDLS and YYNGEE. Turning to this clone: Other nucleotide sequences in the sample specify the same CDR3.

The chain combines TRBV9 with TRBJ2-7; 13 nucleotides line up with TRBD2. Specimen: PBMCs or T cells enriched from blood (not recorded which). The receptor was derived from a man aged 60-69 years who had recovered from COVID-19. The CDR3 is CASSGTSGSYEQYF. The DNA for the CDR3 is TGTGCCAGCAGCGGGACTAGCGGGAGCTACGAGCAGTACTTC. The entire variable domain, with the rest obtained from reference TRBV9 and TRBJ2-7, is as follows: DSGVTQTPKHLITATGQRVTLRCSPRSGDLSVYWYQQSLDQGLQFLIQYYNGEERAKGNILERFSAQQFPDLHSELNLSSLELGDSALYFCASSGTSGSYEQYFGPGTRLTVT.